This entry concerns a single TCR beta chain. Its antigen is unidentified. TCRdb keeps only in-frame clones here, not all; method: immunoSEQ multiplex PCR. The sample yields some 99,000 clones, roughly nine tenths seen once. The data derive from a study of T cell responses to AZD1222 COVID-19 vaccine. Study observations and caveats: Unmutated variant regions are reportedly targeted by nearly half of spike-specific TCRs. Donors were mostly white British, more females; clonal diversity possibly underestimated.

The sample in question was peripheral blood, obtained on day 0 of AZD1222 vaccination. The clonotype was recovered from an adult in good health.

The CDR3 protein is CASSLFGGQPLGNSPLHF. The CDR3 bases are TGTGCCAGCAGTTTATTTGGAGGACAGCCCCTTGGGAATTCACCCCTCCACTTT. This rearrangement joins TRBV27 to TRBJ1-6; possible D gene TRBD1, 6 bases. CDR1 and CDR2 (germline): MNHEY, SMNVEV (reference sequence). V was clipped by 1 base and J by 7 bases, with 20 bases between them. The CDR3 loop spans 18 amino acids.